The 22 T cell receptor beta chains listed next were all sequenced from one sample in a study of CD8 T cells in Susac syndrome (dated by TCRdb to 2018 to 2020). Receptor libraries were prepared by the immunoSEQ multiplex PCR assay. RNA was extracted using the RNeasy kit, and roughly 0.5 to 1 microgram was reverse transcribed with random hexamers. Through fastp at Q25 and MiXCR, TCRdb rebuilt clones from the public reads, retaining in-frame beta chains. Each record represents a unique CDR3 protein, reported with the most common genes and DNA among its rows. This sample comprises 150,000 to 200,000 distinct CDR3 sequences, 90% to 95% of them detected only once. Clones ranked in the top ten supply over 0.12% of the sample. The source material was CD4+ T cells from PBMCs. Source of these receptors: a human donor in good health.

V gene TRBV5-6 combines with J gene TRBJ2-7; D may be TRBD1 (7 bases). There are 15 residues in the CDR3. V shed 3 bases and J shed 0 bases, with 13 bases lying between them. Germline V gene data show CDR1 as SGHDT and CDR2 as YYEEEE. In nucleotides, the CDR3 is TGTGCCAGCAGCTGGAGGGACAGACCCTCCTACGAGCAGTACTTC. It specifies CASSWRDRPSYEQYF.

This clonotype has just one count. The genes are TRBV19 and TRBJ2-7; 7 positions agree with TRBD1. V was clipped by 4 bases and J by 3 bases; unmatched bases: 9. The V gene's germline CDR1 is LNHDA and CDR2 SQIVND (reference sequence). CDR3 length equals 15 residues. The CDR3 region is CASSSKPGQNYEQYF. The DNA for the CDR3 is TGTGCCAGTAGTAGCAAGCCGGGACAGAACTACGAGCAGTACTTC.

The V call is TRBV30, the J call TRBJ2-1; D perhaps matches TRBD2 (5 bases). V shed 2 bases and J shed 0 bases, with 8 bases lying between them. The CDR3 covers 14 residues. Germline assignment: CDR1 GTSNPN and CDR2 SVGIG (reference sequence). The CDR3 DNA reads as TGTGCCTGGAGTTTAGCGTACTCCTACAATGAGCAGTTCTTC. Translating gives CAWSLAYSYNEQFF. The full variable domain, rest sourced from reference TRBV30 and TRBJ2-1, is SQTIHQWPATLVQPVGSPLSLECTVEGTSNPNLYWYRQAAGRGLQLLFYSVGIGQISSEVPQNLSASRPQDRQFILSSKKLLLSDSGFYLCAWSLAYSYNEQFFGPGTRLTVL.

The count of this clonotype is one. This rearrangement joins TRBV24-1 to TRBJ1-2; no definite D call. The V gene's germline CDR1 is KGHDR and CDR2 SFDVKD. The V and J ends lost 5 bases and 8 bases respectively, with 8 bases between them. The CDR3 loop spans 11 amino acids. For the CDR3, the DNA is TGTGCCACCAGTGGACCGGGCGGCTACACCTTC. This sequence encodes CATSGPGGYTF.

This chain links TRBV20-1 with TRBJ2-3; D gene ambiguous. The CDR3 consists of 12 residues. Trimming took off 4 bases at V and 1 base at J, with 6 bases between the two ends. Germline assignment: CDR1 DFQATT and CDR2 SNEGSKA (reference sequence). DNA of the CDR3: TGCAGTGCTATCGACGGCACAGATACGCAGTATTTT. It yields the protein CSAIDGTDTQYF.

This clonotype was seen more than once but under ten times. The rearrangement uses TRBV18 and TRBJ1-1; TRBD1 is a possible D gene (6 bases). The V gene's germline CDR1 is KGHSH and CDR2 LQKENI. CDR3 size: 13 residues. The V and J ends lost 6 bases and 1 base respectively, with 9 bases between them. The CDR3: CASSGQRNTEAFF. The CDR3 DNA follows: TGTGCCAGCTCTGGACAGAGGAACACTGAAGCTTTCTTT.

V usage is TRBV13 and J usage is TRBJ2-5, with 9 bases aligning to TRBD1. The trim removed 5 bases at V and 5 bases at J, leaving 6 bases unmatched. This CDR3 has 14 amino acids. The germline gives CDR1 PRHDT, CDR2 FYEKMQ (reference sequence). The CDR3 region is CASSRDRAHETQYF. The CDR3 coding sequence is TGTGCCAGCAGCAGGGACAGGGCTCACGAGACCCAGTACTTC.

The gene calls are TRBV30 and TRBJ2-7; a weak D match, TRBD2 (6 bases). V was trimmed by 2 bases and J by 4 bases, leaving 15 bases between them. This CDR3 is built from 14 residues. Germline V CDR1 and CDR2: GTSNPN, SVGIG (reference sequence). CDR3 loop: CAWSTPTRGYEQYF. DNA for the CDR3: TGTGCCTGGAGTACCCCGACGCGGGGTTACGAGCAGTACTTC.

This clonotype was counted once. The chain has TRBV20-1 and TRBJ2-7; D call uncertain. Trimming took 2 bases from V and 2 from J, leaving 7 bases between them. Germline V CDR1 and CDR2: DFQATT, SNEGSKA (reference sequence). The CDR3 extends over 12 amino acids. Here the CDR3 reads CSARKQAYEQYF. Here the CDR3 DNA reads TGCAGTGCTAGAAAACAAGCCTACGAGCAGTACTTC.

The chain links TRBV11-2 to TRBJ2-3; TRBD2 aligns across 8 bases. Per the germline V gene, CDR1 is SGHAT and CDR2 is FQNNGV. The CDR3 has 16 residues. With 3 bases clipped from V and 4 bases from J, the junction kept 9 bases outside the gene matches. CDR3 residues: CASSFSRLAGADTQYF. In nucleotides, the CDR3 is TGTGCCAGCAGCTTCTCCAGGCTAGCGGGCGCAGATACGCAGTATTTT.

The rearrangement uses TRBV20-1 and TRBJ2-1; 12 bases line up with TRBD2. CDR3 length: 15 residues. Trimming at V came to 3 bases and at J to 3 bases, leaving 3 bases not matched to a gene. Germline V gene data show CDR1 as DFQATT and CDR2 as SNEGSKA (reference sequence). The CDR3 spells CSARTSGGFYNEQFF. Here the CDR3 DNA reads TGCAGTGCTAGGACTAGCGGGGGCTTCTACAATGAGCAGTTCTTC.

The chain uses TRBV30 and TRBJ1-1, with D possibly matching TRBD1 (5 bases). The germline V gene has CDR1 GTSNPN and CDR2 SVGIG (reference sequence). This CDR3 comprises 13 residues. Trimming cost V 2 bases and J 1 base, with 8 bases left between them. The CDR3 loop reads CAWSLTANTEAFF. CDR3 sequence (DNA): TGTGCCTGGAGTTTGACAGCGAACACTGAAGCTTTCTTT.

The genes are TRBV30 and TRBJ1-1; the D is unclear. The germline V gene has CDR1 GTSNPN and CDR2 SVGIG (reference sequence). There are 13 residues in the CDR3. V was cut by 4 bases and J by 1 base, with 10 bases left in between. This CDR3 reads CAWTLQPNTEAFF. The CDR3 DNA reads as TGTGCCTGGACATTACAGCCGAACACTGAAGCTTTCTTT.

The CDR3 region has the DNA TGCAGTGCTAGTCAGGGAGGGGACATTCAGTACTTC. Amino acid sequence: CSASQGGDIQYF. This chain links TRBV20-1 with TRBJ2-4, with 7 bases aligning to TRBD2. Germline V gene lookup returns CDR1 DFQATT and CDR2 SNEGSKA (reference sequence). V was clipped by 3 bases and J by 8 bases; unmatched bases: 4. This CDR3 has 12 amino acids.

This clonotype is a singleton in its sample. The CDR3 region is CSARGGFQGTDTQYF. For the CDR3, the DNA is TGCAGTGCTAGAGGGGGATTCCAGGGCACAGATACGCAGTATTTT. The chain is built from TRBV20-1 and TRBJ2-3; D is unresolved. The V end lost 1 base, the J end lost 1 base, and 12 bases lay between the germline ends. Germline-derived CDR1 and CDR2 are DFQATT and SNEGSKA (reference sequence). The CDR3 is 15 residues long.

The chain uses TRBV6-5 and TRBJ2-1; 8 bases fit TRBD1. CDR1 is MNHEY, CDR2 SVGAGI, per germline. The length of the CDR3 is 15 residues. V gave up 5 bases and J gave up 0 bases; unmatched junction bases: 3. CDR3 protein: CASSRQGPSYNEQFF. CDR3 DNA: TGTGCCAGCAGTCGACAGGGGCCCTCCTACAATGAGCAGTTCTTC.

V is TRBV12-3 or TRBV12-4 and J is TRBJ2-3, with 8 bases aligning to TRBD1. There are 13 residues in the CDR3. J lost 4 bases, V lost 7 bases, and 4 bases had no gene match. CDR3 protein: CASNDRGADTQYF. The CDR3 DNA is TGTGCCAGCAACGACAGGGGTGCAGATACGCAGTATTTT.

The chain has TRBV11-2 and TRBJ2-1, with a weak D call TRBD1 (6 bases). This CDR3 spans 11 amino acids. V was cut by 0 bases and J by 15 bases, with 9 bases left in between. Germline loops: CDR1 SGHAT, CDR2 FQNNGV. This CDR3 reads CASSLEGQPFF. The CDR3 DNA follows: TGTGCCAGCAGCTTAGAAGGACAGCCGTTCTTC.

The chain links TRBV6-5 to TRBJ2-6, with D unclear. CDR1 MNHEY and CDR2 SVGAGI come from the germline V gene. The CDR3 has 15 residues. V shed 3 bases and J shed 2 bases, with 8 bases lying between them. CDR3 coding DNA: TGTGCCAGCAGTTATAGTCGAACTGGGGCCAACGTCCTGACTTTC. Its protein is CASSYSRTGANVLTF.

CDR3: CASSPGTGTYEQYF. The CDR3, as DNA: TGTGCCAGCAGCCCCGGGACAGGGACCTACGAGCAGTACTTC. This sequence joins TRBV7-6 and TRBJ2-7, with TRBD1 matching over 9 bases. CDR1 and CDR2 from the germline V gene are SGHVS and FNYEAQ. The V and J ends lost 5 bases and 2 bases, in that order; junction bases with no gene match: 4. CDR3 length: 14 residues.

The chain employs TRBV18 and TRBJ2-5; D is possibly TRBD1 (6 bases). This CDR3 has 13 residues. The germline gives CDR1 KGHSH, CDR2 LQKENI. The germline V and J ends were trimmed by 2 bases and 3 bases, with 7 bases remaining between them. CDR3 region: CASSPSGEETQYF. CDR3 in DNA: TGTGCCAGCTCACCATCAGGGGAAGAGACCCAGTACTTC.

The rearrangement links TRBV2 to TRBJ1-6; 8 nucleotides match TRBD1. From germline, CDR1 is SNHLY and CDR2 FYNNEI. The CDR3 covers 14 residues. Losses at the gene ends were 5 bases for V and 8 bases for J; bases not matched to a gene: 5. Here the CDR3 reads CASSSGGGDSPLHF. As DNA, the CDR3 is TGTGCCAGCAGTTCAGGGGGCGGCGATTCACCCCTCCACTTT.